Presented here are 9 T cell receptor beta chains from one specimen sequenced in a study of T cell repertoires in cytomegalovirus infection. One entry per CDR3 protein, called by TCRdb with MiXCR from the reads. This table has about 140,000 distinct CDR3 sequences, approximately 5.9% appearing once. Sequencing was done on a sample of PBMCs. Every receptor here comes from a human donor in good health (CMV status not recorded). Some clones in this sample may be carry-over from other donors' samples.

In this sample, this clonotype turned up many times. The gene calls are TRBV12-3 or TRBV12-4 and TRBJ1-1; D not certain. V dropped 2 bases and J dropped 2 bases, with 3 bases sitting between them. This CDR3 has 12 amino acids. This chain's CDR3 is CASSLQNTEAFF. In DNA, the CDR3 is TGTGCCAGCAGTTTACAAAACACTGAAGCTTTCTTT.

This clonotype has only a few counts. This rearrangement joins TRBV12-5 to TRBJ1-6, with a possible D match to TRBD1 (5 bases). CDR3 length: 13 residues. V gave up 6 bases and J gave up 5 bases, with 8 bases separating them. CDR1 is LGHNT and CDR2 is FRNRAP in the germline V gene. CDR3 residues: CASGTADNSPLHF. In DNA form, the CDR3 reads TGTGCTAGTGGGACAGCGGATAATTCACCCCTCCACTTT.

This clonotype was observed many times. The gene calls are TRBV2 and TRBJ2-7; D possibly corresponds to TRBD2 (7 bases). The CDR3 runs 14 residues. CDR1 and CDR2 from the germline V gene are SNHLY and FYNNEI. Deletions cut 2 bases from V and 3 bases from J, with 11 bases between. The chain's CDR3 is CASSERGGIYEQYF. The DNA of the CDR3 is TGTGCCAGCAGTGAAAGGGGGGGGATCTACGAGCAGTACTTC.

With respect to this clonotype: A single base separates this from a much larger clone, so it may be a read error. The rearrangement uses TRBV11-2 and TRBJ1-2, with 8 bases identical to TRBD1. The CDR3 is made up of 15 amino acids. The V gene's germline CDR1 is SGHAT and CDR2 FQNNGV. CDR3 sequence reads: CASGLGGQGRDGYTF. Here the CDR3 DNA reads TGTGCCAGCGGCTTAGGAGGACAGGGCAGGGATGGCTACACCTTC.

This clonotype was counted ten times or more. The genes are TRBV20-1 and TRBJ2-3; D is perhaps TRBD2 (6 bases). This CDR3 is 13 amino acids long. V dropped 7 bases and J dropped 0 bases, with 11 bases sitting between them. The germline V gene has CDR1 DFQATT and CDR2 SNEGSKA (reference sequence). The CDR3 DNA reads as TGCAGTGTGACGGGACTTAGCACAGATACGCAGTATTTT. It yields the protein CSVTGLSTDTQYF.

The genes are TRBV18 and TRBJ1-1; TRBD1 is a possible D gene (5 bases). The CDR3 is made up of 15 amino acids. V shed 4 bases and J shed 0 bases, with 12 bases lying between them. Germline CDR1 and CDR2: KGHSH and LQKENI. CDR3 sequence reads: CASSRDWGMNTEAFF. The CDR3 DNA follows: TGTGCCAGCTCACGTGATTGGGGGATGAACACTGAAGCTTTCTTT.

The table lists this clonotype with many counts. The rearrangement uses TRBV7-2 and TRBJ2-1, with 7 nucleotides matching TRBD1. The germline gives CDR1 SGHTA, CDR2 FQGNSA. V lost 5 bases to trimming and J lost 4 bases; unmatched junction nucleotides: 8. This CDR3 contains 15 residues. The CDR3 DNA follows: TGTGCCAGCAGCCCACAGGGGACGAATTACAATGAGCAGTTCTTC. Its translation: CASSPQGTNYNEQFF.

This clonotype was seen many times. This rearrangement joins TRBV11-3 to TRBJ2-2; 12 nucleotides align to TRBD2. The germline V gene has CDR1 SGHNT and CDR2 YENEEA. The CDR3 totals 16 residues. Losses at the gene ends were 5 bases for V and 7 bases for J; bases not matched to a gene: 8. Here the CDR3 reads CASSRTSGGNHGELFF. The CDR3 DNA reads TGTGCCAGCAGCCGTACTAGCGGGGGGAATCACGGGGAGCTGTTTTTT.

This clonotype was recorded at least ten times. The V gene is TRBV5-1, the J gene TRBJ1-3, with 7 positions matching TRBD1. J was trimmed by 0 bases and V by 4 bases; bases with no gene match: 10. This CDR3 contains 17 residues. Germline assignment: CDR1 SGHRS and CDR2 YFSETQ. The CDR3 sequence is CASSEAGTAVSGNTIYF. The CDR3 DNA sequence: TGCGCCAGCAGCGAAGCCGGGACAGCCGTCTCTGGAAACACCATATATTTT.